The TCR beta chain under discussion was sequenced for a study of long-term antiretroviral therapy in people with HIV. Study-wide context: Some samples came about a decade before the 2015 immediate-ART recommendation, and these were the earliest.

An immunoSEQ assay, version v3.0, was performed at survey level. The repertoire was sequenced with immunoSEQ multiplex PCR; TCRdb's copy has only in-frame clones and lacks some. The table has tens of thousands of clones, around nine tenths seen once; the top ten hold approximately 5%. This CDR3 is 13 amino acids long. Trimming cost V 3 bases and J 3 bases, with 6 bases left between them. Germline-derived CDR1 and CDR2 are MRHNA and SNTAGT. As regards this clone: The antigen remains undetermined.

Study results and limitations: Post-ART, diversity grew, though it stayed under transplant donor control levels.

The TCR was taken from a woman aged 50 to 60 with HIV. The rearrangement uses TRBV6-4 and TRBJ1-5; D not resolved. The material sequenced was unsorted PBMCs, taken 0.1 years before starting antiretroviral therapy. The DNA of the CDR3 is TGTGCCAGCAGTGAGCAACCCAATCAGCCCCAGCATTTT. Translation gives CASSEQPNQPQHF.